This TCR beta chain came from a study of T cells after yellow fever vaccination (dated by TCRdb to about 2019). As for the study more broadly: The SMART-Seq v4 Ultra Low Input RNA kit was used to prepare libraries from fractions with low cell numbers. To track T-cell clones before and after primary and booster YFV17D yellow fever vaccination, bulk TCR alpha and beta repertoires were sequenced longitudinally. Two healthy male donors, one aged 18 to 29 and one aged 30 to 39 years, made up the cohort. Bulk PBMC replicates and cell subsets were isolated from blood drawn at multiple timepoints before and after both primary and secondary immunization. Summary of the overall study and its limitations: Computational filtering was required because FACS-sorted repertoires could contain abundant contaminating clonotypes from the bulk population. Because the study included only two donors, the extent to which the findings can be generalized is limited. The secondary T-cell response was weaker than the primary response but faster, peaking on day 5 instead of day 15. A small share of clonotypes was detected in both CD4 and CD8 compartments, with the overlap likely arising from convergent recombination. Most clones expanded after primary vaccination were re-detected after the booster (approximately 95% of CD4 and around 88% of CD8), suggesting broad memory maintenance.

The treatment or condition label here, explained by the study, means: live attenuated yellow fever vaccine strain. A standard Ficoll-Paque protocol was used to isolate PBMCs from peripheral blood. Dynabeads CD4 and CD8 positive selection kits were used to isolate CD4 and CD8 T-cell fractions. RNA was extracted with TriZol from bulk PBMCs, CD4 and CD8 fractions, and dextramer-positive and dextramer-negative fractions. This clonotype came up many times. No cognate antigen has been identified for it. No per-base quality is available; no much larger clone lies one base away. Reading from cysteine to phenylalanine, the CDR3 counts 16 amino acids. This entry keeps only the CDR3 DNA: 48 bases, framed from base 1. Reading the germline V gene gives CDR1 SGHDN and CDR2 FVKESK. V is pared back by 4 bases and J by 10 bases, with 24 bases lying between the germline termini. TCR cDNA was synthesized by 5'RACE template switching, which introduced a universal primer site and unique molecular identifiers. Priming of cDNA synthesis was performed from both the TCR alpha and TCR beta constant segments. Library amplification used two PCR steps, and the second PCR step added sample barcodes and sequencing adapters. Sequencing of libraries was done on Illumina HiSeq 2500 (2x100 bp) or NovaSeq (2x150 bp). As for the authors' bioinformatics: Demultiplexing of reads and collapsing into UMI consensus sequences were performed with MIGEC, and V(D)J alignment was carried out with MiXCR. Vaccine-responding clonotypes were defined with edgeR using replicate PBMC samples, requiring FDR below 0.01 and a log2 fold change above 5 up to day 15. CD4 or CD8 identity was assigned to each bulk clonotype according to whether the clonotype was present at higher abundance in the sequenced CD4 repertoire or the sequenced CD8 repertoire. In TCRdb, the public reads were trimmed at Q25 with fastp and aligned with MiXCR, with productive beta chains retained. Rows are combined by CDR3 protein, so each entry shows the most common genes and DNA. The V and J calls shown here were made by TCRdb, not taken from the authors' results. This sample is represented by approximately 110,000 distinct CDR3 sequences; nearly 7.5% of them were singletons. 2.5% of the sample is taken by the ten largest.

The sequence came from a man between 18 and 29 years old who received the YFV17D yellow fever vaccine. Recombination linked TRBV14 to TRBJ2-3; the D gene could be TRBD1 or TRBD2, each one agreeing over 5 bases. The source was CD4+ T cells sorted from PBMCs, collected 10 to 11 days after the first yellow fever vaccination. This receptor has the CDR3 CASSPSWSLGVHAQYF. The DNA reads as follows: TGTGCCAGCAGCCCCTCGTGGAGTTTGGGGGTCCACGCGCAGTATTTT.